The T cell receptor (beta chain) described here comes from a study of blood T cell repertoires in COVID-19 (dated by TCRdb to the early 2020s). The study in broad terms: Samples covering the acute and convalescent phases of COVID-19 were provided by collaborators in the United States, Italy and Spain. Subjects who had been exposed to COVID-19, were actively infected with it, or had recovered from it provided the deeply sampled blood TCRbeta repertoires that made up the dataset. Where available, HLA class I and class II types were taken from metadata supplied by the sample provider and were not determined by assay-based typing. A de-identified subject ID, COVID-19 status, age in years and sex were almost always included in the sample metadata. The repertoires were made available in a free public database intended to serve as a resource for research on the immune response to SARS-CoV-2. The material from the prospective study consisted of cDNA or gDNA derived from T cells, B-cell-depleted T cells, or PBMCs. The samples were drawn from two sources: the first 160 participants of the ongoing ImmuneRACE study, and 1,200 or so subjects contributed by 6 global collaborators.

Only a few counts were recorded for this clone. The antigen it recognizes is unknown. Nothing much larger sits one base from this clone, and base qualities are not available. TCRbeta CDR3 regions were amplified from genomic DNA using the immunoSEQ Assay, a bias-controlled multiplex PCR. On the study's bioinformatics: Nucleated cell counts per sample were estimated from amplification of reference gene primers within the assay. To quantify the absolute abundance of each unique TCRbeta CDR3 rearrangement, sequence reads were collapsed and filtered. For each sample, productive Simpson clonality was calculated by taking the square root of Simpson's diversity index across productive rearrangements. TCRdb carries this immuneACCESS record with in-frame sequences only. Its versions omit some clonotypes, under half of them owing to an unresolved V gene in the studies checked, with the rest unexplained. The V and J calls and clone size come from that table; D and trimming were worked out from the DNA. For this sample there are about 100,000 clones; roughly 80% appear just once. Approximately 25% of the sample lies in the top ten.

Collaborating institutions collected whole blood in K2EDTA tubes following their own protocols. For TCRbeta analysis, collaborator samples were shipped as frozen whole blood, as isolated PBMCs, or as DNA extracted from either sample type. Study-level results and caveats: How much clinical and demographic metadata was included differed by source and by participant, and the metadata was provided uncurated.

Taken from the germline V gene, the CDR1 and CDR2 loops are MGHDK and SYGVNS. The trim is 5 bases for V and 3 bases for J, with a gap of 11 bases between the germline ends. The cysteine opens and the phenylalanine closes a CDR3 of 13 amino acids. The kept DNA is CDR3 alone, 39 bases in frame from the first base. The receptor's source is a human donor in a cohort sampled during active COVID-19. The specimen sequenced was peripheral blood. This sequence uses TRBV25-1 and TRBJ2-7, with the D gene too uncertain to name. Here the CDR3 is given as CASSHDSVYEQYF. The sequenced DNA: TGTGCCAGCAGTCATGACTCGGTCTACGAGCAGTACTTC.